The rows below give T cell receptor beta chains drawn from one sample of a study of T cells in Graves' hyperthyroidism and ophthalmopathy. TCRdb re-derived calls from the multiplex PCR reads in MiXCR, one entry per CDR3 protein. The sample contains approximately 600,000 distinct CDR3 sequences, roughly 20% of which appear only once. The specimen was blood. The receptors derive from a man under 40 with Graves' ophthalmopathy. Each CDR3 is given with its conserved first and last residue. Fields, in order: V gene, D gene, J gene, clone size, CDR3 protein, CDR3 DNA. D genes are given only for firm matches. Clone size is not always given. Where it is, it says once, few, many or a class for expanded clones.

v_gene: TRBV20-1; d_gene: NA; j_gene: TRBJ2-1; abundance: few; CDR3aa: CSASPGVGEQFF; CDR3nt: TGCAGTGCTAGCCCGGGGGTAGGGGAGCAGTTCTTC
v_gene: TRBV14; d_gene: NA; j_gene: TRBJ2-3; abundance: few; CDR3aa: CASSRGDGFTQYF; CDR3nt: TGTGCCAGCAGCCGAGGGGACGGATTTACGCAGTATTTT
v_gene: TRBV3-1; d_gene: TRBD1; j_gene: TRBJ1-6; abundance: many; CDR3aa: CASSQKDRGWNSPLHF; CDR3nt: TGTGCCAGCAGCCAAAAGGACAGGGGGTGGAATTCACCCCTCCACTTT
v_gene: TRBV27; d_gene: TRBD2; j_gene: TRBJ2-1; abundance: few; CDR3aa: CASSPTGGAGGPARNEQFF; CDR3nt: TGTGCCAGCAGTCCCACGGGAGGGGCGGGAGGGCCGGCTCGGAATGAGCAGTTCTTC
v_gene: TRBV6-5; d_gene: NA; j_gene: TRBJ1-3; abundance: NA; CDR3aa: CASSYSGDYSGNTIYF; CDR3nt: TGTGCCAGCAGTTACTCCGGGGACTACTCTGGAAACACCATATATTTT
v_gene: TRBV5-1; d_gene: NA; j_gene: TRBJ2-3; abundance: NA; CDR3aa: CASSLGGGRLSDTQYF; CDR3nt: TGCGCCAGCAGCTTGGGTGGGGGGCGCTTGTCAGATACGCAGTATTTT
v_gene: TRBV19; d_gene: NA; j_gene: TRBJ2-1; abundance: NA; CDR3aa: CASSIGSSDRNEQFF; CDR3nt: TGTGCCAGTAGTATCGGTTCTAGCGATCGCAATGAGCAGTTCTTC
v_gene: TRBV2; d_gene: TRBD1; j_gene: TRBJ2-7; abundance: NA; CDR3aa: CASSRRTGPYEQYF; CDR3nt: TGTGCCAGCAGTAGGAGGACAGGGCCCTACGAGCAGTACTTC
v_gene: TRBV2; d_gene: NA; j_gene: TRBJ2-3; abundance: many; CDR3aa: CASVVTDTQYF; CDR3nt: TGTGCCAGCGTGGTAACAGATACGCAGTATTTT
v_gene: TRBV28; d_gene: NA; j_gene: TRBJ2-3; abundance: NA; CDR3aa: CASSFTKTSTDTQYF; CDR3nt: TGTGCCAGCAGTTTTACAAAGACTAGCACAGATACGCAGTATTTT
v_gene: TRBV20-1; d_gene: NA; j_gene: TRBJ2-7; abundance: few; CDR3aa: CSAETGGHYEQYF; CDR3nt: TGCAGTGCTGAAACCGGGGGTCATTACGAGCAGTACTTC
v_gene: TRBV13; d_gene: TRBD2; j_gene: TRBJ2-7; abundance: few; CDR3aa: CASRGGNARGYEQYF; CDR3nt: TGTGCCAGCAGGGGAGGGAATGCGCGGGGCTACGAGCAGTACTTC
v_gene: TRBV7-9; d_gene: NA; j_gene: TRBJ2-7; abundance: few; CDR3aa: CASSLTGLPEQYF; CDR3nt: TGTGCCAGCAGCTTAACAGGGTTGCCCGAGCAGTACTTC
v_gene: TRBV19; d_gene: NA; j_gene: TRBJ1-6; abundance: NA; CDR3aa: CATRQVPDSPLHF; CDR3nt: TGTGCCACCCGACAGGTTCCTGATTCACCCCTCCACTTT
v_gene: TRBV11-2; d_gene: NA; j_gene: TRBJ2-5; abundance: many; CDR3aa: CASSPRGEGGETQYF; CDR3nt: TGTGCCAGCAGCCCTCGTGGGGAGGGGGGAGAGACCCAGTACTTC
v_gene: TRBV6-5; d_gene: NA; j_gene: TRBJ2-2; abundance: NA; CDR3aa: CASSYSVAANTGELFF; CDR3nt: TGTGCCAGCAGTTACTCGGTGGCAGCTAACACCGGGGAGCTGTTTTTT
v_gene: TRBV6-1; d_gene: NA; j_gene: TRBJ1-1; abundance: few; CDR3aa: CASSAPGRRVEEAFF; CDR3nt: TGTGCCAGCAGTGCCCCGGGACGGAGAGTTGAGGAAGCTTTCTTT
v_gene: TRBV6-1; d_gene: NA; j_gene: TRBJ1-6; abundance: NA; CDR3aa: CASSSGDYSPLHF; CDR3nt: TGTGCCAGCAGTTCAGGGGATTATTCACCCCTCCACTTT
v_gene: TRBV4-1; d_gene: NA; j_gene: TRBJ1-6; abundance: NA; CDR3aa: CASSLQISRVNSPLHF; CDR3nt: TGCGCCAGCAGCCTTCAGATATCCAGGGTGAACTCACCCCTCCACTTT
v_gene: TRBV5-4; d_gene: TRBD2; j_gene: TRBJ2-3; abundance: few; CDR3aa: CASSLGSSGYTDTQYF; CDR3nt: TGTGCCAGCAGCTTGGGATCTAGCGGATACACAGATACGCAGTATTTT
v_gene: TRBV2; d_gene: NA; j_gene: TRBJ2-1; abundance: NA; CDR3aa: CASRPLATNEQFF; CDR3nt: TGTGCCAGCAGGCCCCTAGCGACCAATGAGCAGTTCTTC
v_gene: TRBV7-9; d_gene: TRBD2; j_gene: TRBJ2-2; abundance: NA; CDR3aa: CASSLGTSGRKNGELFF; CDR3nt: TGTGCCAGCAGCCTCGGGACTAGCGGGAGGAAGAACGGGGAGCTGTTTTTT
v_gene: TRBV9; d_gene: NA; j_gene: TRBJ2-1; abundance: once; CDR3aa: CASSSPVALLDPVSYNEQFF; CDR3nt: TGTGCCAGCAGCTCACCCGTGGCTTTACTAGACCCAGTCTCCTACAATGAGCAGTTCTTC
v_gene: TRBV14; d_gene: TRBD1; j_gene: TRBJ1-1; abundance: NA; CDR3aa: CASSQGRTGPTEAFF; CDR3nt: TGTGCCAGCAGCCAAGGGCGGACAGGGCCCACTGAAGCTTTCTTT
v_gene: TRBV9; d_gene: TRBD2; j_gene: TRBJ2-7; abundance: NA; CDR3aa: CASSVDGTSYYEQYF; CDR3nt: TGTGCCAGCAGCGTAGACGGGACTAGCTATTACGAGCAGTACTTC
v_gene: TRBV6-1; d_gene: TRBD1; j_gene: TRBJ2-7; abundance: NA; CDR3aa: CATKDRRDRVYEQYF; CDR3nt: TGTGCCACCAAAGACCGTAGGGACAGGGTCTACGAGCAGTACTTC
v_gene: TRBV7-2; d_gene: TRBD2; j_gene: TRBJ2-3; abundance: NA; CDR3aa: CASSLIAGIADTQYF; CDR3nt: TGTGCCAGCAGCTTAATAGCGGGTATCGCAGATACGCAGTATTTT
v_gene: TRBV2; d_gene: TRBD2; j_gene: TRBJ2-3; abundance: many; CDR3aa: CASRIGWLAVTSSTDTQYF; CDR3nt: TGTGCCAGCAGAATAGGTTGGCTAGCGGTCACATCAAGCACAGATACGCAGTATTTT
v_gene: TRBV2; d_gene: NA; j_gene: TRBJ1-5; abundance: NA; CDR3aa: CASSHRLQPQHF; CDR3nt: TGTGCCAGCAGCCACAGGTTACAGCCCCAGCATTTT
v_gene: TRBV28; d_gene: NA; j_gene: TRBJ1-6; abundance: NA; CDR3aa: CASSLEGEALHF; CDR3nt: TGTGCCAGCAGTTTGGAAGGGGAGGCCCTCCACTTT
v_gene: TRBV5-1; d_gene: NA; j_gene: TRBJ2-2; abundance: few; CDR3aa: CASSFGGTNTGELFF; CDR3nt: TGCGCCAGCAGCTTTGGAGGAACGAACACCGGGGAGCTGTTTTTT
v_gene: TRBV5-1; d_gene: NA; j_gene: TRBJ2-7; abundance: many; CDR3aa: CASSLNLNTYEQYF; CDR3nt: TGCGCCAGCAGCTTGAACCTGAATACCTACGAGCAGTACTTC
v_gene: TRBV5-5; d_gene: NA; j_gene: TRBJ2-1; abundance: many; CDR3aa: CASSFWGDEQFF; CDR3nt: TGTGCCAGCAGCTTCTGGGGCGATGAGCAGTTCTTC
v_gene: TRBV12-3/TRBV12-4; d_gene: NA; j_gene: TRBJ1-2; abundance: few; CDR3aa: CASTLGLTYGYTF; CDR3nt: TGTGCCAGCACTTTAGGACTCACCTATGGCTACACCTTC
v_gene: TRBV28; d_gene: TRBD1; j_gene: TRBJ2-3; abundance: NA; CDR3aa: CASSLPLRDRSTDTQYF; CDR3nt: TGTGCCAGCAGTTTACCCCTCCGGGACAGAAGCACAGATACGCAGTATTTT
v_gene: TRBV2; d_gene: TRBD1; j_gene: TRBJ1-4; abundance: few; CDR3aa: CASSEGGTGVVKLFF; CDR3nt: TGTGCCAGCAGTGAGGGAGGGACAGGGGTTGTGAAACTGTTTTTT
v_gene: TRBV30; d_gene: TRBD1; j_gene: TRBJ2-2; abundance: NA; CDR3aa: CAWGYTGVDGELFF; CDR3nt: TGTGCCTGGGGATATACAGGGGTGGACGGGGAGCTGTTTTTT
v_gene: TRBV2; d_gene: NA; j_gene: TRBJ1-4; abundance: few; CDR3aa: CASILRANEKLFF; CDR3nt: TGTGCCAGCATCCTCCGGGCTAATGAAAAACTGTTTTTT
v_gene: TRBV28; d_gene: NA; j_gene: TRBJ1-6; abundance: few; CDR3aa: CASSLVVADSPLHF; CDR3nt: TGTGCCAGCAGTTTAGTTGTGGCCGATTCACCCCTCCACTTT
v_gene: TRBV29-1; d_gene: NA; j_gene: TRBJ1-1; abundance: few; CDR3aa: CSSLGVNTEAFF; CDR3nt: TGCAGCTCATTAGGGGTGAACACTGAAGCTTTCTTT
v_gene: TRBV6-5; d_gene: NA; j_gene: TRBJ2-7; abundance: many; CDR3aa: CASSYPRNEQYF; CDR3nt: TGTGCCAGCAGTTACCCTAGGAACGAGCAGTACTTC
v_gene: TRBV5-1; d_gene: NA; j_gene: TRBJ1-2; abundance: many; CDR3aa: CASSQAGGARVHGYTF; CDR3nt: TGCGCCAGCAGTCAAGCCGGGGGCGCGAGGGTCCATGGCTACACCTTC
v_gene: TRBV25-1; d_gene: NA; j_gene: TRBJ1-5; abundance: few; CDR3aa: CASSEYKSRGHSRESNQPQHF; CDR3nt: TGTGCCAGCAGTGAATATAAATCGAGGGGACACTCGAGGGAAAGCAATCAGCCCCAGCATTTT
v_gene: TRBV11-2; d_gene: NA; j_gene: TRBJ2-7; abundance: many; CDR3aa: CASSLRRNPYEQYF; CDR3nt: TGTGCCAGCAGCTTACGGCGGAATCCCTACGAGCAGTACTTC
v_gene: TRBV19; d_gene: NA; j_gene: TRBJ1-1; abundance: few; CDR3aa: CASSGTTPMNTEAFF; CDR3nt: TGTGCCAGTAGTGGGACAACCCCAATGAACACTGAAGCTTTCTTT
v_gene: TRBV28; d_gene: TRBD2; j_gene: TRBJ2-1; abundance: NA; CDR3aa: CASSFSPTSGSAHEQFF; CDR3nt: TGTGCCAGCAGTTTCTCTCCCACTAGCGGGAGTGCCCATGAGCAGTTCTTC
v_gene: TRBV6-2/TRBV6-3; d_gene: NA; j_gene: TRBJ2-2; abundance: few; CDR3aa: CASSFLGGPGELFF; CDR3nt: TGTGCCAGCAGTTTCCTAGGGGGACCCGGGGAGCTGTTTTTT
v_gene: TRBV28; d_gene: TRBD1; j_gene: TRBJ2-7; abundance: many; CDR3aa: CASSTVRDRTYEQYF; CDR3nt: TGTGCCAGCAGTACCGTCCGGGACAGAACCTACGAGCAGTACTTC